What follows are 28 T cell receptor beta chains derived from one specimen sequenced in a study of shared clonotypes between healthy human individuals. Repertoires were generated with immunoSEQ multiplex PCR, while TCRdb's copy carries only in-frame clones and drops some. Of about 2 million clones listed, roughly 94% are singletons. Sample: naive CD4+ T cells sorted from blood. Subset indicated: CD45RA+ positively selected. Receptor source: a man aged 18 to 30 in good health.

With respect to this clone: Different DNA sequences within this sample yield the same CDR3. V usage is TRBV5-1 and J usage is TRBJ1-1, with D possibly TRBD1 on 5 matching bases. This CDR3 region has 13 residues. In germline, CDR1 is SGHRS, CDR2 YFSETQ. V shed 1 base and J shed 4 bases, with 8 bases lying between them. CDR3 loop: CASSLPGSTEAFF. The CDR3 coding sequence is TGCGCCAGCAGCTTGCCAGGGAGCACTGAAGCTTTCTTT.

The chain couples TRBV7-2 to TRBJ2-2; D is perhaps TRBD1 or TRBD2 (5 bases each). The CDR3 spans 16 residues. Trimming cost V 5 bases and J 4 bases, with 17 bases left between them. The germline V gene encodes CDR1 SGHTA and CDR2 FQGNSA. The CDR3 nucleotides are TGTGCCAGCAGCGGAACCGGGGCGGTGAGCACCGGGGAGCTGTTTTTT. This translates into CASSGTGAVSTGELFF.

V and J are TRBV18 and TRBJ2-5; D is possibly TRBD2 (6 bases). Germline values: CDR1 KGHSH, CDR2 LQKENI. Trimming pared 4 bases from V and 3 bases from J, leaving 9 bases between. This CDR3 has 13 amino acids. The CDR3 nucleotides are TGTGCCAGCTCACGGGCTAGCGAAGAGACCCAGTACTTC. As protein: CASSRASEETQYF.

The chain employs TRBV7-9 and TRBJ1-2; no firm D call. Germline V gives CDR1 SEHNR, CDR2 FQNEAQ (reference sequence). The CDR3 contains 15 residues. V lost 1 base and J lost 4, with 13 bases in between. The CDR3: CASSLVAEASYGYTF. CDR3 nucleotide sequence: TGTGCCAGCAGCTTAGTGGCAGAGGCTAGCTATGGCTACACCTTC.

This clone was counted a single time. The CDR3 DNA follows: TGCGCCAGCAGCGGGAAGGCGGGGGGAGGCAAAAACATTCAGTACTTC. Translated, it gives CASSGKAGGGKNIQYF. The chain couples TRBV4-1 to TRBJ2-4, with 8 bases that match TRBD2. CDR3 size: 16 residues. Germline lookup yields CDR1 MGHRA and CDR2 YSYEKL. Trimming at V came to 5 bases and at J to 3 bases, leaving 9 bases not matched to a gene.

The chain employs TRBV5-1 and TRBJ1-3, with TRBD1 as a possible D gene (5 bases). The germline CDR1 and CDR2 sequences are SGHRS and YFSETQ. The CDR3 spans 12 residues. Trimming took off 2 bases at V and 8 bases at J, with 8 bases between the two ends. The CDR3 spells CASSFEGYTIYF. DNA of the CDR3: TGCGCCAGCAGCTTCGAGGGGTACACCATATATTTT.

CDR3 sequence (DNA): TGTGCCAGTAGAAAACTAGCGAGCGGTACTTTCGGGGGAAACGGGGAGCTGTTTTTT. It encodes CASRKLASGTFGGNGELFF. This chain joins TRBV19 and TRBJ2-2; 7 bases fit TRBD2. With V trimmed by 6 bases and J by 7 bases, 23 bases remained unmatched. The CDR3 contains 19 residues. Germline CDR1 reads LNHDA; CDR2 reads SQIVND (reference sequence).

This clone appeared once. The sample has other DNA sequences that encode this CDR3 too. CDR3 in DNA: TGTGCCAGCAGCTCTAGGACTAGTACAGATACGCAGTATTTT. As protein: CASSSRTSTDTQYF. V gene TRBV5-4 combines with J gene TRBJ2-3, with 7 bases aligning to TRBD2. Looked up from germline, CDR1 is SGHNT and CDR2 is YYREEE (reference sequence). V lost 3 bases, J lost 3 bases, and 4 bases stayed unmatched. The CDR3 has 14 residues.

V and J are TRBV27 and TRBJ2-1, with 9 bases aligning to TRBD2. This CDR3 comprises 15 residues. The germline gives CDR1 MNHEY, CDR2 SMNVEV (reference sequence). J was trimmed by 7 bases and V by 3 bases; bases with no gene match: 7. CDR3 coding DNA: TGTGCCAGCAGTTTGGCGGGAGGGGCTAAAAATGAGCAGTTCTTC. Residues: CASSLAGGAKNEQFF.

V is TRBV10-1 and J is TRBJ2-3, with 13 positions matching TRBD2. CDR1 and CDR2 (germline): WNHNN, SYGVQD (reference sequence). There are 15 residues in the CDR3. The junction had 6 bases not matched to a gene; V was cut back by 6 bases and J by 6 bases. The CDR3 is CASRAGLAGADTQYF. CDR3 nucleotides: TGCGCCAGCAGGGCCGGACTAGCGGGAGCGGATACGCAGTATTTT.

The chain couples TRBV10-3 to TRBJ2-7; 10 bases match TRBD1. Germline CDR1 reads ENHRY; CDR2 reads SYGVKD. The CDR3 totals 14 residues. Germline trimming cut 6 bases from V and 5 bases from J; bases unmatched to any gene: 7. The CDR3: CAIRETGGYDEQYF. CDR3 bases: TGTGCCATCAGGGAGACAGGGGGCTACGACGAGCAGTACTTC.

For this clone: Other nucleotide sequences in the sample specify the same CDR3. The chain carries TRBV27 and TRBJ1-5, with a weak D call TRBD1 (6 bases). Between the trimmed V and J ends, which lost 1 base and 2 bases, there was a span of 9 bases. Germline CDR1 MNHEY, CDR2 SMNVEV (reference sequence). There are 15 residues in the CDR3. In DNA, the CDR3 is TGTGCCAGCAGTTTATGGGGGCCGGGCAATCAGCCCCAGCATTTT. This sequence encodes CASSLWGPGNQPQHF.

The J gene is TRBJ2-7, the V gene TRBV28; TRBD2 matches at 12 bases. Trimming at V came to 5 bases and at J to 2 bases, leaving 4 bases not matched to a gene. The CDR3 contains 15 residues. The V gene's germline CDR1 is MDHEN and CDR2 SYDVKM. CDR3 in DNA: TGTGCCAGCAGTCCTGGACTAGCGGGGACCTACGAGCAGTACTTC. It yields the protein CASSPGLAGTYEQYF.

This sequence joins TRBV6-4 and TRBJ2-5; 12 bases align to TRBD1. Germline loops: CDR1 MRHNA, CDR2 SNTAGT. Unmatched junction bases numbered 7, after V lost 6 bases and J lost 5 bases. The CDR3 runs to 15 residues. For the CDR3, the DNA is TGTGCCAGCAGCGAGGGGACAGGGGGCCTTGAGACCCAGTACTTC. It is translated as CASSEGTGGLETQYF.

This chain uses TRBV5-1 with TRBJ1-1; D remains ambiguous. In germline, CDR1 is SGHRS, CDR2 YFSETQ. With 1 base removed from V and 2 bases from J, the gap between germline ends came to 9 bases. This CDR3 region has 14 residues. CDR3 protein: CASSLSRFNTEAFF. As DNA, the CDR3 is TGCGCCAGCAGCTTGAGCAGGTTTAACACTGAAGCTTTCTTT.

The chain links TRBV7-2 to TRBJ2-6, with D hard to call. The germline CDR1 and CDR2 sequences are SGHTA and FQGNSA. The CDR3 sequence is 15 residues long. Trimming took 0 bases from V and 3 from J, leaving 6 bases between them. CDR3 sequence reads: CASSLARRGANVLTF. The CDR3 nucleotides read TGTGCCAGCAGCTTAGCGCGGCGTGGGGCCAACGTCCTGACTTTC. Together with reference TRBV7-2 and TRBJ2-6, the CDR3 gives the full variable domain: GAGVSQSPSNKVTEKGKDVELRCDPISGHTALYWYRQSLGQGLEFLIYFQGNSAPDKSGLPSDRFSAERTGGSVSTLTIQRTQQEDSAVYLCASSLARRGANVLTFGAGSRLTVL.

The rearrangement uses TRBV5-1 and TRBJ2-1; TRBD2 might be the D (6 bases). The CDR3 totals 11 residues. The ends were cut back, 1 base at V and 14 bases at J, with 10 bases in the middle. Germline CDR1 SGHRS, CDR2 YFSETQ. The CDR3 region is CASSLSGAEFF. CDR3 DNA: TGCGCCAGCAGCTTGTCGGGAGCAGAGTTCTTC.

As regards this clone: The sample contains more than one DNA sequence encoding this CDR3. V is TRBV20-1 and J is TRBJ1-2; TRBD1 matches at 7 bases. Unmatched junction bases numbered 3, after V lost 3 bases and J lost 8 bases. Germline V gene sequence: CDR1 DFQATT, CDR2 SNEGSKA (reference sequence). This CDR3 spans 11 amino acids. In DNA, the CDR3 is TGCAGTGCTAGGACAGGGTCGGGCTACACCTTC. It yields the protein CSARTGSGYTF.

The rearrangement joins TRBV6-1 to TRBJ1-6; D not resolved. The CDR3 is 13 residues long. Trimming took off 4 bases at V and 16 bases at J, with 17 bases between the two ends. Germline V lookup: CDR1 MNHNS, CDR2 SASEGT. The DNA for the CDR3 is TGTGCCAGCAGTGTCGGCATCATTAAACCTCTCCACTTT. Its translation is CASSVGIIKPLHF.

This CDR3 is CATSTDFQGSKTF. The CDR3 nucleotides read TGTGCCACCAGCACTGACTTTCAGGGGTCTAAAACCTTC. The V and J genes are TRBV15 and TRBJ1-2, with a possible D match to TRBD1 (6 bases). The germline V gene encodes CDR1 LNHNV and CDR2 YYDKDF (reference sequence). The CDR3 sequence is 13 residues long. V was cut by 4 bases and J by 14 bases, with 20 bases left in between.

The chain uses TRBV6-6 and TRBJ2-7; weak D call: TRBD1 (5 bases). The CDR3 extends over 13 amino acids. Germline V gives CDR1 MNHNY, CDR2 SVGAGI (reference sequence). The V end lost 4 bases, the J end lost 3 bases, and 10 bases lay between the germline ends. The DNA for the CDR3 is TGTGCCAGCAGTTCCCGACAGATCTACGAGCAGTACTTC. This gives the protein CASSSRQIYEQYF.

The rearrangement joins TRBV30 to TRBJ1-2; 10 bases fit TRBD1. Trimming cost V 8 bases and J 5 bases; bases outside gene matches: 2. This CDR3 spans 11 amino acids. CDR1 and CDR2 from the germline V gene are GTSNPN and SVGIG (reference sequence). CDR3 region: CAGTGEYGYTF. The CDR3, as DNA: TGTGCCGGGACAGGGGAATATGGCTACACCTTC.

Turning to this clone: This same CDR3 is encoded by further DNA sequences in the sample. The chain combines TRBV6-5 with TRBJ2-7; TRBD2 aligns across 12 bases. This CDR3 has 15 residues. After removal of 6 bases from V and 3 bases from J, the junction contained 6 bases not matched to a gene. From germline, CDR1 is MNHEY and CDR2 SVGAGI. CDR3 residues: CASRQLAGGNYEQYF. CDR3 in DNA: TGTGCCAGCAGGCAACTAGCGGGAGGTAACTACGAGCAGTACTTC.

The J gene is TRBJ2-7, the V gene TRBV30; tentative D call: TRBD1 (6 bases). The ends were cut back, 1 base at V and 2 bases at J, with 18 bases in the middle. Germline lookup yields CDR1 GTSNPN and CDR2 SVGIG (reference sequence). The CDR3 consists of 16 residues. CDR3 region: CAWSGTASSLTYEQYF. In DNA form, the CDR3 reads TGTGCCTGGAGTGGGACAGCCTCATCACTTACCTACGAGCAGTACTTC.

This clone is a singleton in its sample. This chain joins TRBV6-1 and TRBJ1-1, with TRBD1 identical over 7 bases. The V and J ends lost 5 bases and 1 base, in that order; junction bases with no gene match: 7. Germline CDR1 reads MNHNS; CDR2 reads SASEGT. This CDR3 is built from 15 residues. The CDR3 reads CASSLQGIGNTEAFF. The CDR3 DNA reads as TGTGCCAGCAGTTTACAGGGGATTGGGAACACTGAAGCTTTCTTT.

The J gene is TRBJ1-3, the V gene TRBV6-6, with D possibly matching TRBD1 (5 bases). This CDR3 is 15 amino acids long. Per the germline V gene, CDR1 is MNHNY and CDR2 is SVGAGI (reference sequence). Trimming took off 6 bases at V and 3 bases at J, with 15 bases between the two ends. The CDR3 region is CASRSTGTGGNTIYF. The CDR3 nucleotides are TGTGCCAGCAGGTCAACAGGCACTGGTGGAAACACCATATATTTT.

This clone has only one observation. This chain links TRBV14 with TRBJ2-5; D might be TRBD1 (5 bases). The V gene's germline CDR1 is SGHDN and CDR2 FVKESK. V lost 1 base, J lost 5 bases, and 11 bases lay in between. The CDR3 runs 14 residues. In DNA, the CDR3 is TGTGCCAGCAGCCAAGCGTTAGCAGGGGAGACCCAGTACTTC. Translating it yields CASSQALAGETQYF.

The chain combines TRBV5-1 with TRBJ2-7, with 7 bases that match TRBD1. This CDR3 comprises 16 residues. V lost 0 bases and J lost 0; bases outside the gene matches: 6. Per the germline V gene, CDR1 is SGHRS and CDR2 is YFSETQ. CDR3 in amino acids: CASSLGQGEGSYEQYF. Written as DNA, the CDR3 is TGCGCCAGCAGCTTGGGACAGGGCGAAGGCTCCTACGAGCAGTACTTC. Together with reference TRBV5-1 and TRBJ2-7, the CDR3 gives the full variable domain: KAGVTQTPRYLIKTRGQQVTLSCSPISGHRSVSWYQQTPGQGLQFLFEYFSETQRNKGNFPGRFSGRQFSNSRSEMNVSTLELGDSALYLCASSLGQGEGSYEQYFGPGTRLTVT.